This TCR beta chain was found in a study of T cells after yellow fever vaccination. Looking at the study overall: Fractions low in cell number were prepared with SMART-Seq v4 Ultra Low Input. Whole-study findings and limits: Primary-vaccination clones mostly resurfaced post-booster (96% CD4, approximately 90% CD8).

This clonotype came up many times. Antigen: not known. Trimming took 6 bases from V and 7 from J; bases not matched to a gene: 10. The germline V gene encodes CDR1 SGHVS and CDR2 FNYEAQ. The CDR3 loop spans 15 amino acids. TCRdb passed the 5' RACE reads through MiXCR, listing each CDR3 protein once. The sample includes some 390,000 distinct CDR3 sequences, approximately 5.7% seen only once; the top ten take about 15%. This clonotype originated in a man in his thirties or forties who received the YFV17D yellow fever vaccine. This chain links TRBV7-6 with TRBJ2-1; TRBD2 matches at 9 bases. This sample comprised PBMCs, obtained 5 days after the yellow fever booster vaccination. CDR3 in amino acids: CASSFFVAGVNEQFF. In nucleotides, the CDR3 is TGTGCCAGCAGTTTTTTCGTAGCGGGAGTTAATGAGCAGTTCTTC.